The 14 T cell receptor beta chains below were found in one sample sequenced in a study of CD8+ T cells in alopecia areata. As to treatment: oral pan-JAK inhibitor, 5-10 mg twice daily. Reverse transcription of extracted RNA yielded cDNA, which provided the sequencing template. Profiling relied on immunoSEQ multiplex PCR, and the TCRdb table lists in-frame clones only, not all of them. The data hold 50,000 to 65,000 clones, with approximately 44% observed a single time. The source material was CD8+ T cells sorted from blood, sampled at roughly week 38, from a patient treated with tofacitinib. All receptors derive from a human donor with alopecia areata.

V is TRBV4-1 and J is TRBJ2-1; TRBD1 agrees at 7 bases. The CDR3 is 15 amino acids. The V and J ends lost 4 bases and 3 bases, in that order; junction bases with no gene match: 6. CDR1 and CDR2 (germline): MGHRA, YSYEKL. CDR3 in amino acids: CASSPRQGSYNEQFF. CDR3 bases: TGCGCCAGCAGCCCCCGACAGGGTAGCTACAATGAGCAGTTCTTC.

Points on this clone: This sample also contains other DNA sequences that code for the same CDR3. This rearrangement joins TRBV5-1 to TRBJ2-7, with unresolved D. The CDR3 has 11 residues. Germline CDR1 is SGHRS and CDR2 is YFSETQ. V was trimmed by 4 bases and J by 5 bases, leaving 7 bases between them. CDR3 protein: CASSPGDEQYF. CDR3 nucleotides: TGCGCCAGCAGCCCCGGCGACGAGCAGTACTTC.

In this sample, this clone turned up a few times. The chain combines TRBV7-9 with TRBJ1-1; 7 positions agree with TRBD1. The length of the CDR3 is 11 residues. Trimming removed 5 bases from V and 6 bases from J; junction bases left unmatched: 0. Germline V gene lookup returns CDR1 SEHNR and CDR2 FQNEAQ (reference sequence). CDR3 sequence reads: CASSDRAEAFF. CDR3 DNA sequence: TGTGCCAGCAGCGACAGGGCTGAAGCTTTCTTT.

The chain recombines TRBV5-6 with TRBJ2-7, with TRBD1 matching 7 bases. The CDR3 is 14 amino acids. V dropped 0 bases and J dropped 6; count of bases not matched to a gene: 6. Germline CDR1 reads SGHDT; CDR2 reads YYEEEE. The CDR3 DNA follows: TGTGCCAGCAGCTTGGGACAGGGCGTCTCCGAGCAGTACTTC. Translated, it gives CASSLGQGVSEQYF. Based on the CDR3 plus reference TRBV5-6 and TRBJ2-7, the full variable domain is DAGVTQSPTHLIKTRGQQVTLRCSPKSGHDTVSWYQQALGQGPQFIFQYYEEEERQRGNFPDRFSGHQFPNYSSELNVNALLLGDSALYLCASSLGQGVSEQYFGPGTRLTVT.

The table lists this clone with a few counts. The CDR3 DNA reads TGTGCCAGCAGCGCATCAGTGAACACTGAAGCTTTCTTT. This translates into CASSASVNTEAFF. This chain connects TRBV7-2 to TRBJ1-1, with D unresolved. V was shortened by 5 bases and J by 0 bases, with 7 bases between the two germline ends. The CDR3 loop spans 13 amino acids. The germline V gene encodes CDR1 SGHTA and CDR2 FQGNSA.

The chain uses TRBV30 and TRBJ2-5; possibly TRBD2 for D (5 bases). Trimming removed 0 bases from V and 4 bases from J, with 15 bases in between. CDR1 and CDR2 (germline): GTSNPN, SVGIG (reference sequence). CDR3 length: 15 residues. The CDR3 protein is CAWSVQRRNRETQYF. DNA of the CDR3: TGTGCCTGGAGTGTACAGCGGAGGAATAGAGAGACCCAGTACTTC.

This chain uses TRBV2 with TRBJ2-7; the D gene could be TRBD1 or TRBD2 (5 bases each). This CDR3 is built from 11 residues. V lost 7 bases and J 6 bases, leaving 10 bases between the germline ends. The germline V gene has CDR1 SNHLY and CDR2 FYNNEI. The CDR3 region is CASTPGTEQYF. The CDR3 nucleotides read TGTGCCAGCACCCCGGGGACCGAGCAGTACTTC.

This clone has more than one count but fewer than ten. This sequence joins TRBV23-1 and TRBJ2-7; perhaps TRBD2 as D (6 bases). TRBV23-1 is treated as an ORF (open reading frame) with a function not yet certain. Between the trimmed V and J ends, which lost 6 bases and 3 bases, there was a span of 18 bases. This CDR3 has 15 residues. The CDR3: CASSQDWQGGYEQYF. DNA of the CDR3: TGCGCCAGCAGCCAAGATTGGCAGGGAGGCTACGAGCAGTACTTC.

The V call is TRBV7-2, the J call TRBJ2-7; 8 bases match TRBD1. V gave up 6 bases and J gave up 6 bases; unmatched junction bases: 13. The CDR3 runs to 15 residues. Germline V gene lookup returns CDR1 SGHTA and CDR2 FQGNSA. Here the CDR3 reads CASSYGPGTGREQYF. CDR3 sequence (DNA): TGTGCCAGCAGTTACGGTCCCGGGACAGGCCGCGAGCAGTACTTC.

The chain combines TRBV30 with TRBJ2-3; 7 bases line up with TRBD1. The germline CDR1 and CDR2 sequences are GTSNPN and SVGIG (reference sequence). J was trimmed by 0 bases and V by 2 bases; bases with no gene match: 5. The CDR3 has 15 amino acids. The DNA of the CDR3 is TGTGCCTGGAGTACTACAGGGGTTAGCACAGATACGCAGTATTTT. Protein sequence: CAWSTTGVSTDTQYF.

This clone was observed a few times. The J gene is TRBJ1-1, the V gene TRBV4-1; D gene unclear. The germline V gene encodes CDR1 MGHRA and CDR2 YSYEKL. The V and J ends lost 6 bases and 6 bases respectively, with 17 bases between them. CDR3 length equals 14 residues. In DNA, the CDR3 is TGCGCCAGCAGTACTGTTGGACTCGATCCTGAAGCTTTCTTT. Amino acids: CASSTVGLDPEAFF.

As concerns this clone: The junction shows a germline mismatch at one end, possibly a read error. V gene TRBV9 combines with J gene TRBJ2-7; D might be TRBD2 (6 bases). The germline V gene encodes CDR1 SGDLS and CDR2 YYNGEE. The CDR3 is 15 residues long. CDR3 loop: CASSVEAGLSSEQYF. As DNA, the CDR3 is TGTGCCAGCAGCGTAGAGGCGGGGTTGTCCTCCGAGCAGTACTTC.

The CDR3 sequence is CATSRDKGEGNQPQHF. In DNA, the CDR3 is TGTGCCACCAGCAGAGATAAAGGGGAGGGCAATCAGCCCCAGCATTTT. This chain joins TRBV15 and TRBJ1-5; tentatively, D is TRBD1 (5 bases). Germline assignment: CDR1 LNHNV and CDR2 YYDKDF (reference sequence). The CDR3 has 16 residues. V lost 0 bases and J lost 2, with 11 bases in between.

This chain joins TRBV2 and TRBJ2-3; tentatively, D is TRBD1 (6 bases). The V gene lost 0 bases and the J gene lost 2 bases, with 9 bases spanning the gap. The CDR3 is 15 amino acids. Germline CDR1 SNHLY, CDR2 FYNNEI. In DNA form, the CDR3 reads TGTGCCAGCAGTGAAGCAACAGGGTACACAGATACGCAGTATTTT. Translated: CASSEATGYTDTQYF.